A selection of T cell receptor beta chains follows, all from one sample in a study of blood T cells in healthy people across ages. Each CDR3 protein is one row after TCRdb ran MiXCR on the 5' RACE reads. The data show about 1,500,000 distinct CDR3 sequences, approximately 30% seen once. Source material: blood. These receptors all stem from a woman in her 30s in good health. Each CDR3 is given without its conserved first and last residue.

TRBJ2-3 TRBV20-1 SAKPPGRDTQY
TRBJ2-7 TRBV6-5 ASRPEGPGPTYEQY
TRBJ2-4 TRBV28 ASSPRGSPGYIQY
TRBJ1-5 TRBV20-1 SARRQVNQPQH
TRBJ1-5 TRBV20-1 SARDRGSNQPQH
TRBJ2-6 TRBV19 ASRPGTGAWGANVLT
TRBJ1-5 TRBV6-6 ASSYEGKPQH
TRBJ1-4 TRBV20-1 SARDPRGDEKLF
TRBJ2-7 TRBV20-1 SAQVGSPYEQY
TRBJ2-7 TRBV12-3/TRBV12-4 ASSLGLDGYEQD
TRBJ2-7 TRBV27 ASSLFGQGVQY
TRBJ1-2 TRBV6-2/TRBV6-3 ASTMTGTGYT
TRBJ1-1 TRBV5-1 ASSGGPGDTEAF
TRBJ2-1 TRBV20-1 SAREGASWANEQF
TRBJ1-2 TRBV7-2 ASSPQGGSYGYT
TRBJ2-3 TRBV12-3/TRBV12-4 ASNPWDRGPGDTQY
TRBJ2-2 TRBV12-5 ASGSPGELF
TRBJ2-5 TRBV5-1 ASSFEGKGETQY